These 27 T cell receptor beta chains were sequenced from one sample in a study of T cell responses to AZD1222 COVID-19 vaccine. The method was immunoSEQ multiplex PCR; TCRdb's version includes in-frame clones alone and lacks a portion of them. The table includes 200,000 or so clones, around 93% detected once. Source: peripheral blood, taken on day 0 of AZD1222 vaccination. These receptors all come from an adult in good health.

This clone was recorded once. The rearrangement links TRBV28 to TRBJ1-5; tentative D call: TRBD1 (5 bases). Trimming removed 0 bases at V and 2 bases at J, with 11 bases between. CDR1 MDHEN and CDR2 SYDVKM come from the germline V gene. There are 16 residues in the CDR3. The CDR3 protein is CASSLWQGRGNQPQHF. As DNA, the CDR3 is TGTGCCAGCAGTTTATGGCAGGGTCGTGGCAATCAGCCCCAGCATTTT.

The V call is TRBV5-6, the J call TRBJ1-1, with 10 positions matching TRBD1. CDR1 is SGHDT and CDR2 is YYEEEE in the germline V gene. V lost 3 bases, J lost 2 bases, and 10 bases stayed unmatched. The CDR3 totals 17 residues. The CDR3 loop reads CASSSTRDRGINTEAFF. The CDR3 bases are TGTGCCAGCAGCTCCACCCGGGACAGGGGCATTAACACTGAAGCTTTCTTT.

The V call is TRBV4-2, the J call TRBJ1-3; 7 bases match TRBD1. The ends lost 1 base at V and 0 bases at J; junction bases unmatched: 6. The germline V gene has CDR1 LGHNA and CDR2 YNFKEQ. This CDR3 spans 17 amino acids. In nucleotides, the CDR3 is TGTGCCAGCAGCCAAGTTTGGGGGGACAGCTCTGGAAACACCATATATTTT. This codes for CASSQVWGDSSGNTIYF.

The rearrangement links TRBV27 to TRBJ2-7; D not resolved. The CDR3 runs to 14 residues. V was shortened by 5 bases and J by 0 bases, with 11 bases between the two germline ends. Looked up from germline, CDR1 is MNHEY and CDR2 is SMNVEV (reference sequence). Here the CDR3 reads CASSHPRNSYEQYF. DNA of the CDR3: TGTGCCAGCAGTCATCCTAGGAACTCCTACGAGCAGTACTTC.

This clone was recorded only once. This chain links TRBV10-2 with TRBJ2-5, with D possibly being TRBD1 (6 bases). In germline, CDR1 is WSHSY, CDR2 SAAADI. V was pared by 8 bases and J by 4 bases, with 8 bases between. The length of the CDR3 is 11 residues. The CDR3 region is CASGQSETQYF. The CDR3 DNA is TGCGCCAGCGGACAGTCAGAGACCCAGTACTTC.

This clone has only a few counts. V is TRBV28 and J is TRBJ1-2; D is possibly TRBD1 (5 bases). V lost 2 bases and J 4 bases, leaving 11 bases between the germline ends. Germline V gene lookup returns CDR1 MDHEN and CDR2 SYDVKM. This CDR3 contains 14 residues. CDR3 nucleotides: TGTGCCAGCAGTTTAGTGTTGGGGACCTATGGCTACACCTTC. Translation: CASSLVLGTYGYTF.

The DNA for the CDR3 is TGTGCCAGCAGTTCTAGCGGTGAGCAGTACTTC. Protein: CASSSSGEQYF. V usage is TRBV12-3 or TRBV12-4 and J usage is TRBJ2-7, with 7 positions matching TRBD2. The CDR3 runs 11 residues. V lost 4 bases and J lost 7; bases outside the gene matches: 1.

The chain links TRBV4-2 to TRBJ2-7; 8 nucleotides align to TRBD2. The length of the CDR3 is 18 residues. Germline V gene data show CDR1 as LGHNA and CDR2 as YNFKEQ. V shed 0 bases, J shed 2 bases, and the junction held 12 bases outside the gene matches. CDR3 region: CASSQDEELADYPYEQYF. The CDR3 region has the DNA TGTGCCAGCAGCCAAGATGAAGAACTAGCGGATTATCCCTACGAGCAGTACTTC.

V and J are TRBV30 and TRBJ2-7, with D possibly matching TRBD2 (5 bases). The CDR3 is made up of 15 amino acids. Germline values: CDR1 GTSNPN, CDR2 SVGIG (reference sequence). Trimming shortened V by 3 bases and J by 1 base, and 16 bases separated the two germline ends. The DNA for the CDR3 is TGTGCCTGGAGCCACGGGCCAGGCGGGTCCTACGAGCAGTACTTC. It is translated as CAWSHGPGGSYEQYF.

This rearrangement joins TRBV5-1 to TRBJ2-2, with 15 bases matching TRBD2. J was trimmed by 5 bases and V by 4 bases; bases with no gene match: 3. Germline values: CDR1 SGHRS, CDR2 YFSETQ. The CDR3 totals 16 residues. CDR3 in amino acids: CASSGGLAGGTGELFF. The CDR3, as DNA: TGCGCCAGCAGCGGGGGACTAGCGGGAGGTACCGGGGAGCTGTTTTTT.

The J gene is TRBJ1-6, the V gene TRBV13; 7 bases are shared with TRBD1. The CDR3 loop spans 17 amino acids. The germline gives CDR1 PRHDT, CDR2 FYEKMQ (reference sequence). V was clipped by 5 bases and J by 10 bases; unmatched bases: 17. The CDR3 DNA is TGTGCCAGCAGCGTGGACAGGTTACCAGGGCTCGGATCACCCCTCCACTTT. This translates into CASSVDRLPGLGSPLHF.

This clone was counted once. CDR3 sequence reads: CASSLDRGGTEAFF. CDR3 nucleotides: TGTGCCAGTAGTTTGGACAGGGGAGGGACTGAAGCTTTCTTT. The chain uses TRBV19 and TRBJ1-1; 9 bases fit TRBD1. J was trimmed by 5 bases and V by 5 bases; bases with no gene match: 6. In germline, CDR1 is LNHDA, CDR2 SQIVND (reference sequence). This CDR3 spans 14 amino acids.

The chain combines TRBV28 with TRBJ1-1, with D possibly TRBD1 on 5 matching bases. The CDR3 sequence is 15 residues long. Germline V gene lookup returns CDR1 MDHEN and CDR2 SYDVKM. The V end was cut by 3 bases, the J end by 3 bases, with 14 bases between. This CDR3 is CASSLRDRRDTEAFF. The CDR3 nucleotides read TGTGCCAGCAGTTTGCGAGACAGAAGGGACACTGAAGCTTTCTTT.

This chain joins TRBV5-5 and TRBJ1-2; D is possibly TRBD1 (5 bases). Germline V gene sequence: CDR1 SGHKS, CDR2 YYEKEE (reference sequence). Trimming took 3 bases from V and 7 from J, leaving 10 bases between them. The CDR3 spans 12 residues. DNA of the CDR3: TGTGCCAGCAGCTCGGGGCTCGGTGGCTACACCTTC. It specifies CASSSGLGGYTF.

The V and J genes are TRBV3-1 (or the pseudogene TRBV3-2) and TRBJ2-3; 12 nucleotides align to TRBD2. Germline V gene data show CDR1 as LGHDT and CDR2 as YNNKEL (reference sequence). CDR3 size: 19 residues. The junction had 12 bases not matched to a gene; V was cut back by 5 bases and J by 0 bases. CDR3: CASSDGLAGHTHSTDTQYF. CDR3 DNA sequence: TGTGCCAGCAGCGACGGACTAGCGGGACATACACATAGCACAGATACGCAGTATTTT.

The CDR3 DNA follows: TGCGCCAGCAGCCAAGATTGGCAGGGGGGGGGTTCCTACGAGCAGTACTTC. Protein sequence: CASSQDWQGGGSYEQYF. The chain employs TRBV4-3 and TRBJ2-7; D could derive from TRBD1 or TRBD2 (7 bases each). Germline V gives CDR1 LGHNA, CDR2 YSLEER. With 0 bases removed from V and 1 base from J, the gap between germline ends came to 16 bases. The CDR3 runs 17 residues.

The chain uses TRBV7-3 and TRBJ2-1; 12 bases line up with TRBD2. Germline-derived CDR1 and CDR2 are SGHTA and FQGTGA. The CDR3 loop spans 15 amino acids. Losses at the gene ends were 6 bases for V and 4 bases for J; bases not matched to a gene: 4. The CDR3 region is CASRLAGGNYNEQFF. DNA of the CDR3: TGTGCCAGCAGGCTAGCGGGAGGGAATTACAATGAGCAGTTCTTC.

The J gene is TRBJ2-6, the V gene TRBV4-2, with D perhaps matching TRBD2 (6 bases). V was shortened by 2 bases and J by 0 bases, with 14 bases between the two germline ends. The CDR3 covers 18 residues. Looked up from germline, CDR1 is LGHNA and CDR2 is YNFKEQ. CDR3 region: CASSQLQRARSGANVLTF. CDR3 in DNA: TGTGCCAGCAGCCAACTCCAGCGGGCCCGCTCTGGGGCCAACGTCCTGACTTTC.

V and J are TRBV18 and TRBJ2-7; no definite D call. The CDR3 has 11 amino acids. Trimming pared 3 bases from V and 5 bases from J, leaving 5 bases between. Looked up from germline, CDR1 is KGHSH and CDR2 is LQKENI. CDR3 DNA: TGTGCCAGCTCACCGTCAGACGAGCAGTACTTC. Protein sequence: CASSPSDEQYF.

The rearrangement links TRBV5-1 to TRBJ2-1; the match to TRBD1 covers 12 bases. CDR1 SGHRS and CDR2 YFSETQ come from the germline V gene. The junction had 5 bases not matched to a gene; V was cut back by 4 bases and J by 6 bases. The length of the CDR3 is 15 residues. CDR3 loop: CASSGGQGATNEQFF. The CDR3 nucleotides read TGCGCCAGCAGCGGGGGACAGGGGGCGACCAATGAGCAGTTCTTC.

The J gene is TRBJ1-1, the V gene TRBV29-1; D is uncertain. V gave up 6 bases and J gave up 4 bases, with 9 bases separating them. Germline V gene sequence: CDR1 SQVTM, CDR2 ANQGSEA. This CDR3 region has 11 residues. The CDR3: CSVDRTTEAFF. CDR3 sequence (DNA): TGCAGCGTGGATAGAACCACTGAAGCTTTCTTT.

This clone showed up just once. The chain has TRBV19 and TRBJ1-1, with D possibly TRBD1 on 5 matching bases. The CDR3 has 16 amino acids. Germline values: CDR1 LNHDA, CDR2 SQIVND (reference sequence). V lost 5 bases and J lost 0, with 16 bases in between. The CDR3 region has the DNA TGTGCCAGTAGTCTCAACAGGATTCACATGAACACTGAAGCTTTCTTT. Its translation is CASSLNRIHMNTEAFF. Supplemented by reference TRBV19 and TRBJ1-1, the full variable domain reads DGGITQSPKYLFRKEGQNVTLSCEQNLNHDAMYWYRQDPGQGLRLIYYSQIVNDFQKGDIAEGYSVSREKKESFPLTVTSAQKNPTAFYLCASSLNRIHMNTEAFFGQGTRLTVV.

The chain employs TRBV28 and TRBJ2-4; D is unresolved. The CDR3 loop spans 17 amino acids. Trimming stripped 3 bases from V and 0 bases from J, with 15 bases between. The V gene's germline CDR1 is MDHEN and CDR2 SYDVKM. The CDR3 loop reads CASSLRQLILAKNIQYF. CDR3 bases: TGTGCCAGCAGTTTGAGGCAGCTAATCCTAGCCAAAAACATTCAGTACTTC.

The chain combines TRBV7-9 with TRBJ1-2; TRBD1 is a possible D gene (6 bases). This CDR3 is 14 amino acids long. The germline CDR1 and CDR2 sequences are SEHNR and FQNEAQ (reference sequence). The V end was cut by 5 bases, the J end by 4 bases, with 14 bases between. CDR3 sequence reads: CASSRSQGSYGYTF. CDR3 nucleotides: TGTGCCAGCAGCCGCAGCCAGGGGAGCTATGGCTACACCTTC.

The V and J genes are TRBV5-1 and TRBJ1-6; the D gene is possibly TRBD1 (5 bases). Trimming shortened V by 4 bases and J by 8 bases, and 16 bases separated the two germline ends. Germline CDR1 reads SGHRS; CDR2 reads YFSETQ. The length of the CDR3 is 15 residues. CDR3 amino acids: CASSPRPAGDSPLHF. The CDR3, as DNA: TGCGCCAGCAGCCCCCGCCCAGCGGGGGATTCACCCCTCCACTTT.

This chain uses TRBV28 with TRBJ2-7; perhaps TRBD1 as D (5 bases). This CDR3 comprises 13 residues. The germline gives CDR1 MDHEN, CDR2 SYDVKM. Trimming cost V 9 bases and J 4 bases, with 16 bases left between them. CDR3 protein: CARSIRAPYEQYF. In nucleotides, the CDR3 is TGTGCCAGATCCATCAGGGCTCCTTACGAGCAGTACTTC.

CDR3 protein: CASTTAFNTEAFF. The CDR3 DNA reads TGTGCCAGCACGACAGCTTTTAACACTGAAGCTTTCTTT. This chain links TRBV27 with TRBJ1-1; possibly TRBD1 for D (5 bases). Germline V lookup: CDR1 MNHEY, CDR2 SMNVEV (reference sequence). The CDR3 totals 13 residues. V was shortened by 7 bases and J by 2 bases, with 11 bases between the two germline ends.